This TCR beta chain came from a study of T cell responses to AZD1222 COVID-19 vaccine. Notes on the study in general: After the peak T cell response, and only then, were repertoires sampled. Regions 160-218 and 743-854 held dominance among vaccine-associated CD4 TCRs, which spanned spike. At study baseline, merely six AZD1222 recipients were seropositive.

In its sample, this clone was seen once. As yet, its antigen is unknown. Germline V gives CDR1 MNHEY, CDR2 SVGAGI. The CDR3 is made up of 14 amino acids. Deletions cut 7 bases from V and 3 bases from J, with 13 bases between. Clones were read by immunoSEQ multiplex PCR, and TCRdb kept only the in-frame ones, dropping some. The sample comprises 100,000 or so clones, about nine tenths of which are singletons, and under 2% rests with the top ten. The TCR was taken from an adult in good health. The sequences come from peripheral blood, collected on day 0 of AZD1222 vaccination. V gene TRBV6-5 combines with J gene TRBJ1-5; D is possibly TRBD1 (5 bases). Here the CDR3 DNA reads TGTGCCAGCAAAGCAGGGACCGTCAATCAGCCCCAGCATTTT. It codes for CASKAGTVNQPQHF.